The rows below give T cell receptor beta chains drawn from one sample of a study of blood T cell repertoires in COVID-19. Using immunoSEQ multiplex PCR, the repertoire was profiled, and TCRdb retains in-frame clones only, with some absent. The sample shows about 230,000 clones, 70% to 90% of them seen only once. Sequenced sample: peripheral blood. The receptors were sampled from a man aged 35-49 years with acute or convalescent COVID-19. The CDR3 runs from the conserved cysteine through the conserved F or W. The D gene is left open where the match is weak. A clone size is listed for some rows: how often the clone was seen (once, few, many), or a class if it is expanded.

TRBJ2-1 | . | TRBV18 | . | CASSPGVSYNEQFF | TGTGCCAGCTCACCCGGGGTTTCCTACAATGAGCAGTTCTTC
TRBJ1-2 | TRBD1 | TRBV5-4 | few | CASSRGGTGVDYGYTF | TGTGCCAGCAGCCGGGGGGGGACAGGGGTTGACTATGGCTACACCTTC
TRBJ1-1 | TRBD1 | TRBV18 | few | CASSPNPQGTNTEAFF | TGTGCCAGCTCACCAAATCCACAGGGGACCAACACTGAAGCTTTCTTT
TRBJ1-2 | . | TRBV30 | . | CAWRSAQGKSYGYTF | TGTGCCTGGAGGTCCGCGCAGGGGAAGAGCTATGGCTACACCTTC
TRBJ1-1 | . | TRBV5-1 | . | CASSLGQVGDTEAFF | TGCGCCAGCAGCTTGGGACAGGTCGGGGACACTGAAGCTTTCTTT
TRBJ1-1 | . | TRBV27 | . | CASSEQGFEAFF | TGTGCCAGCAGCGAACAGGGTTTTGAAGCTTTCTTT
TRBJ1-1 | . | TRBV2 | once | CASRMWQTEAFF | TGTGCCAGCAGAATGTGGCAGACTGAAGCTTTCTTT
TRBJ1-4 | TRBD1 | TRBV2 | . | CASRDRGLSNEKLFF | TGTGCCAGCAGAGACAGGGGCTTAAGTAATGAAAAACTGTTTTTT
TRBJ2-3 | . | TRBV25-1 | . | CASSEAGTHSDTQYF | TGTGCCAGCAGTGAAGCCGGGACACACTCAGATACGCAGTATTTT
TRBJ2-3 | TRBD2 | TRBV5-1 | . | CASSFSGGGTDTQYF | TGCGCCAGCAGCTTTAGCGGGGGAGGCACAGATACGCAGTATTTT
TRBJ1-5 | . | TRBV23-1 | . | CASSLRKRLWRNSNQPQHF | TGCGCCAGCAGTCTTCGGAAAAGGTTGTGGAGAAATAGCAATCAGCCCCAGCATTTT
TRBJ1-1 | TRBD1 | TRBV7-2 | . | CASSIRGAMNTEAFF | TGTGCCAGCTCGATCAGGGGGGCCATGAACACTGAAGCTTTCTTT
TRBJ2-7 | . | TRBV3-1/TRBV3-2 | few | CASSQEIRAYEQYF | TGTGCCAGCAGCCAAGAAATCAGGGCCTACGAGCAGTACTTC
TRBJ1-4 | TRBD1 | TRBV4-1 | . | CASSMIRQGRSLNEKLFF | TGCGCCAGCAGCATGATTAGACAGGGTCGAAGCCTTAATGAAAAACTGTTTTTT